One sample yielded the 25 T cell receptor beta chains listed below, sequenced in a study of blood T cell repertoires in COVID-19. Repertoires were generated with immunoSEQ multiplex PCR, while TCRdb's copy carries only in-frame clones and drops some. The sample lists approximately 500,000 clones; roughly nine tenths were seen once. Sequenced: peripheral blood. These TCRs come from a woman aged 45 to 65 with COVID-19, enrolled during active disease.

V usage is TRBV18 and J usage is TRBJ2-7, with D possibly being TRBD2 (7 bases). Germline V CDR1 and CDR2: KGHSH, LQKENI. Trimming stripped 2 bases from V and 3 bases from J, with 11 bases between. The CDR3 is made up of 14 amino acids. The CDR3 DNA reads as TGTGCCAGCTCACCAAGGGGGGGCGACTACGAGCAGTACTTC. It is translated as CASSPRGGDYEQYF.

This rearrangement joins TRBV7-2 to TRBJ2-7, with 9 bases lining up with TRBD1. Germline values: CDR1 SGHTA, CDR2 FQGNSA. V lost 5 bases and J lost 4; bases outside the gene matches: 6. CDR3 size: 14 residues. The CDR3 DNA sequence: TGTGCCAGCAGCCCGGGGACAGGGTGGTACGAGCAGTACTTC. Translating gives CASSPGTGWYEQYF.

This chain uses TRBV2 with TRBJ1-1, with D tentatively TRBD1 (6 bases). CDR3 length: 14 residues. Trimming took 3 bases from V and 5 from J, leaving 13 bases between them. Germline values: CDR1 SNHLY, CDR2 FYNNEI. CDR3 amino acids: CASSESRGATEAFF. The CDR3 nucleotides are TGTGCCAGCAGTGAGAGCCGGGGGGCTACTGAAGCTTTCTTT.

V gene TRBV7-3 combines with J gene TRBJ2-3; TRBD2 matches 8 bases. The length of the CDR3 is 18 residues. V shed 1 base, J shed 3 bases, and the junction held 12 bases outside the gene matches. Germline loops: CDR1 SGHTA, CDR2 FQGTGA. This chain's CDR3 is CASSLKVGSGAPTDTQYF. The CDR3 region has the DNA TGTGCCAGCAGCTTAAAGGTTGGTAGCGGGGCCCCTACAGATACGCAGTATTTT. The whole variable domain, filled in from reference TRBV7-3 and TRBJ2-3, reads GAGVSQTPSNKVTEKGKYVELRCDPISGHTALYWYRQSLGQGPEFLIYFQGTGAADDSGLPNDRFFAVRPEGSVSTLKIQRTERGDSAVYLCASSLKVGSGAPTDTQYFGPGTRLTVL.

The CDR3 is CASSFPGERFYGYTF. Here the CDR3 DNA reads TGTGCCAGCAGCTTCCCCGGGGAGCGGTTCTATGGCTACACCTTC. The J gene is TRBJ1-2, the V gene TRBV5-6; D is unclear. V shed 2 bases and J shed 4 bases, with 15 bases lying between them. Germline V gene lookup returns CDR1 SGHDT and CDR2 YYEEEE. This CDR3 is built from 15 residues.

The count of this clone is one. The J gene is TRBJ2-4, the V gene TRBV18; TRBD2 aligns across 8 bases. The CDR3 is 16 residues long. J lost 7 bases, V lost 3 bases, and 11 bases had no gene match. Germline V lookup: CDR1 KGHSH, CDR2 LQKENI. CDR3 in amino acids: CASSPPAAGAGNIQYF. The CDR3 DNA reads TGTGCCAGCTCACCGCCGGCAGCGGGGGCGGGGAACATTCAGTACTTC.

V and J are TRBV4-1 and TRBJ1-2, with 7 bases matching TRBD1. From germline, CDR1 is MGHRA and CDR2 YSYEKL. Trimming removed 5 bases from V and 8 bases from J; junction bases left unmatched: 14. The CDR3 runs to 15 residues. The CDR3 coding sequence is TGCGCCAGCAGCTTAAACGAGGGGGCACCTGGGGGCTACACCTTC. It encodes CASSLNEGAPGGYTF.

The rearrangement joins TRBV9 to TRBJ1-2, with 7 positions matching TRBD1. The CDR3 spans 12 residues. The junction had 6 bases not matched to a gene; V was cut back by 7 bases and J by 6 bases. CDR1 and CDR2 from the germline V gene are SGDLS and YYNGEE. The CDR3 here is CASVGGNHGYTF. The CDR3 DNA sequence: TGTGCCAGCGTAGGGGGCAACCATGGCTACACCTTC.

The chain couples TRBV19 to TRBJ1-1; 8 bases are a match to TRBD1. The CDR3 sequence is 15 residues long. Germline CDR1 reads LNHDA; CDR2 reads SQIVND (reference sequence). J lost 6 bases, V lost 5 bases, and 11 bases had no gene match. CDR3 sequence (DNA): TGTGCCAGTAGTCCAGGGGACAGGATGGAACCTGAAGCTTTCTTT. Amino acids: CASSPGDRMEPEAFF.

The rearrangement joins TRBV28 to TRBJ2-7, with 8 bases that match TRBD1. Per the germline V gene, CDR1 is MDHEN and CDR2 is SYDVKM. The CDR3 runs 15 residues. The V segment lost 3 bases and the J segment 2 bases; nucleotides outside the gene matches: 6. The CDR3: CASSFSGQGAYEQYF. The CDR3 nucleotides read TGTGCCAGCAGTTTTTCTGGACAGGGAGCCTACGAGCAGTACTTC.

The rearrangement joins TRBV9 to TRBJ2-3, with TRBD2 as a possible D gene (6 bases). The CDR3 consists of 14 residues. Germline V gene data show CDR1 as SGDLS and CDR2 as YYNGEE. The ends were cut back, 0 bases at V and 6 bases at J, with 11 bases in the middle. CDR3 region: CASSVELAGDTQYF. CDR3 nucleotide sequence: TGTGCCAGCAGCGTAGAACTAGCTGGGGATACGCAGTATTTT.

The chain carries TRBV28 and TRBJ2-4; 9 nucleotides agree with TRBD1. This CDR3 is 16 amino acids long. Germline lookup yields CDR1 MDHEN and CDR2 SYDVKM. J gave up 0 bases and V 2 bases, and 2 bases lay outside the gene matches. DNA of the CDR3: TGTGCCAGCAGTTTAGGGGGACAGGGAGCCAAAAACATTCAGTACTTC. Protein sequence: CASSLGGQGAKNIQYF.

The CDR3, as DNA: TGTGCCAGCAGCCAATCGCCCGGGACTAGCGGTGGGGAGCTGTTTTTT. As protein: CASSQSPGTSGGELFF. J is TRBJ2-2 and V is TRBV3-1 (or the pseudogene TRBV3-2); 11 nucleotides align to TRBD2. V lost 2 bases and J lost 8; bases outside the gene matches: 7. Per the germline V gene, CDR1 is LGHDT and CDR2 is YNNKEL (reference sequence). CDR3 length equals 16 residues.

This chain connects TRBV4-1 to TRBJ2-7; tentative D call: TRBD1 (6 bases). The CDR3 runs 14 residues. Germline values: CDR1 MGHRA, CDR2 YSYEKL. V was cut by 0 bases and J by 10 bases, with 16 bases left in between. CDR3 in amino acids: CASSQDRGHSSQYF. The CDR3 DNA sequence: TGCGCCAGCAGCCAAGACAGGGGTCACTCCTCCCAGTACTTC.

The gene calls are TRBV20-1 and TRBJ2-1, with D uncertain. Trimming pared 3 bases from V and 10 bases from J, leaving 10 bases between. This CDR3 is 11 amino acids long. The germline V gene encodes CDR1 DFQATT and CDR2 SNEGSKA (reference sequence). Written as DNA, the CDR3 is TGCAGTGCTAGTGCCCCCCGGGAGCAGTTCTTC. Translating gives CSASAPREQFF.

V gene TRBV5-4 combines with J gene TRBJ2-7, with TRBD1 as a possible D gene (6 bases). CDR1 and CDR2 (germline): SGHNT, YYREEE (reference sequence). Between the trimmed V and J ends, which lost 4 bases and 3 bases, there was a span of 11 bases. The CDR3 contains 13 residues. As DNA, the CDR3 is TGTGCCAGCAGCCCCGGGGACAACTACGAGCAGTACTTC. This codes for CASSPGDNYEQYF. Drawing the rest from reference TRBV5-4 and TRBJ2-7, the complete variable domain is ETGVTQSPTHLIKTRGQQVTLRCSSQSGHNTVSWYQQALGQGPQFIFQYYREEENGRGNFPPRFSGLQFPNYSSELNVNALELDDSALYLCASSPGDNYEQYFGPGTRLTVT.

The rearrangement links TRBV4-1 to TRBJ1-5; the match to TRBD1 covers 11 bases. The CDR3 is 19 amino acids. The germline V gene has CDR1 MGHRA and CDR2 YSYEKL. J gave up 3 bases and V 4 bases, and 14 bases lay outside the gene matches. CDR3 bases: TGCGCCAGCAGCCCTGGGGACCCTCGGGGACAGGGGGTCAATCAGCCCCAGCATTTT. Protein product: CASSPGDPRGQGVNQPQHF.

This chain uses TRBV20-1 with TRBJ2-5; TRBD2 might be the D (6 bases). The V gene lost 3 bases and the J gene lost 5 bases, with 16 bases spanning the gap. Germline values: CDR1 DFQATT, CDR2 SNEGSKA (reference sequence). The CDR3 is 14 amino acids. In DNA form, the CDR3 reads TGCAGTGCTAGTTTTGGTGGGAGCGGGGAGACCCAGTACTTC. Translation gives CSASFGGSGETQYF.

The J gene is TRBJ1-6, the V gene TRBV6-4, with D possibly being TRBD1 (6 bases). CDR1 MRHNA and CDR2 SNTAGT come from the germline V gene. The CDR3 spans 11 residues. Trimming removed 10 bases at V and 10 bases at J, with 11 bases between. CDR3 in amino acids: CATTGFSPLHF. CDR3 DNA: TGTGCCACCACAGGGTTCTCACCCCTCCACTTT.

J is TRBJ1-1 and V is TRBV18, with D unclear. The V end was cut by 6 bases, the J end by 2 bases, with 19 bases between. Germline V gene lookup returns CDR1 KGHSH and CDR2 LQKENI. This CDR3 is built from 16 residues. In nucleotides, the CDR3 is TGTGCCAGCTCGGCTGTCCTAAGGGAGGGCAACACTGAAGCTTTCTTT. This sequence encodes CASSAVLREGNTEAFF.

The chain has TRBV30 and TRBJ1-1; TRBD1 might be the D (6 bases). V was cut by 3 bases and J by 11 bases, with 19 bases left in between. Germline V gene lookup returns CDR1 GTSNPN and CDR2 SVGIG (reference sequence). This CDR3 is built from 13 residues. CDR3: CAWSGGRGVRAFF. CDR3 coding DNA: TGTGCCTGGAGCGGGGGGCGAGGGGTGAGGGCTTTCTTT.

Concerning this clone: This sample includes further DNA sequences coding for the same CDR3. V and J are TRBV11-2 and TRBJ1-1; possible D gene TRBD1, 5 bases. V was clipped by 1 base and J by 1 base, with 7 bases between them. Germline CDR1 and CDR2: SGHAT and FQNNGV. The CDR3 totals 14 residues. CDR3 protein: CASSLGQGNTEAFF. The CDR3 DNA sequence: TGTGCCAGCAGCTTAGGCCAGGGGAACACTGAAGCTTTCTTT.

The rearrangement joins TRBV6-5 to TRBJ1-3; 8 bases map to TRBD1. The CDR3 runs 15 residues. V gave up 7 bases and J gave up 3 bases; unmatched junction bases: 8. Germline V gene data show CDR1 as MNHEY and CDR2 as SVGAGI. CDR3 sequence (DNA): TGTGCCAGCACCCCGGACAGGGCGTATGGAAACACCATATATTTT. Its protein product is CASTPDRAYGNTIYF.

This sequence joins TRBV11-2 and TRBJ1-4, with no clear D. From germline, CDR1 is SGHAT and CDR2 FQNNGV. With 2 bases removed from V and 8 bases from J, the gap between germline ends came to 12 bases. CDR3 length: 14 amino acids. In DNA form, the CDR3 reads TGTGCCAGCAGCTTAAATCGGGGAAAGGAAAAACTGTTTTTT. Translating gives CASSLNRGKEKLFF.

The rearrangement links TRBV4-2 to TRBJ2-3; 7 nucleotides match TRBD2. Germline V gene data show CDR1 as LGHNA and CDR2 as YNFKEQ. CDR3 size: 18 residues. V shed 4 bases, J shed 1 base, and the junction held 14 bases outside the gene matches. CDR3 protein: CASSPNPVGGDGTDTQYF. CDR3 coding DNA: TGTGCCAGCAGCCCCAACCCGGTGGGGGGGGACGGCACAGATACGCAGTATTTT.